What follows are 8 T cell receptor beta chains derived from one specimen sequenced in a study of B cell selection in AIRE deficiency. The data were produced by immunoSEQ multiplex PCR, yet TCRdb's version contains in-frame clones alone and is incomplete. Counted here are tens of thousands of clones, just under 97% occurring once; the ten biggest clones make up about 0.19%. CD4+CD127+ cells were sorted as the conventional CD4 T cells. Input material: conventional CD4+ T cells sorted from PBMCs. The receptors were sampled from a human donor with AIRE deficiency.

As concerns this clone: Mismatch with germline at one junction end may stem from a read error. The chain carries TRBV2 and TRBJ1-5; TRBD1 matches 9 bases. Per germline, CDR1 SNHLY and CDR2 FYNNEI. This CDR3 spans 15 amino acids. The CDR3 DNA sequence: TGTGCCAGCAGCTCAGGGACAGGGAGAAATCAGCCCCGGCATTTT. Translated: CASSSGTGRNQPRHF.

This chain links TRBV28 with TRBJ2-3, with D possibly matching TRBD2 (6 bases). CDR3 length: 15 residues. The germline V and J ends were trimmed by 2 bases and 6 bases, with 15 bases remaining between them. Germline CDR1 reads MDHEN; CDR2 reads SYDVKM. Here the CDR3 DNA reads TGTGCCAGCAGTTTAACAGCGGGTTCAAGGGATACGCAGTATTTT. Residues: CASSLTAGSRDTQYF.

The genes are TRBV7-2 and TRBJ2-7; D might be TRBD1 (5 bases). Between the trimmed V and J ends, which lost 0 bases and 5 bases, there was a span of 8 bases. The CDR3 is made up of 13 amino acids. Germline lookup yields CDR1 SGHTA and CDR2 FQGNSA. The DNA for the CDR3 is TGTGCCAGCAGCTTAGCCAGGGCGGACGAGCAGTACTTC. Its protein product is CASSLARADEQYF. Drawing the rest from reference TRBV7-2 and TRBJ2-7, the complete variable domain is GAGVSQSPSNKVTEKGKDVELRCDPISGHTALYWYRQSLGQGLEFLIYFQGNSAPDKSGLPSDRFSAERTGGSVSTLTIQRTQQEDSAVYLCASSLARADEQYFGPGTRLTVT.

The CDR3 bases are TGCGCCAGCAGCCAAGATACAGGGGCCGAGCAGTTCTTC. Its protein is CASSQDTGAEQFF. V is TRBV4-3 and J is TRBJ2-1, with TRBD1 identical over 7 bases. The CDR3 loop spans 13 amino acids. With 0 bases clipped from V and 10 bases from J, the junction kept 3 bases outside the gene matches. Germline V CDR1 and CDR2: LGHNA, YSLEER.

The gene calls are TRBV19 and TRBJ1-5; 9 bases are shared with TRBD1. Germline-derived CDR1 and CDR2 are LNHDA and SQIVND (reference sequence). With V trimmed by 4 bases and J by 6 bases, 4 bases remained unmatched. This CDR3 has 14 residues. The CDR3 reads CASSNWTGVQPQHF. The DNA of the CDR3 is TGTGCCAGTAGTAACTGGACAGGGGTTCAGCCCCAGCATTTT.

The V and J genes are TRBV6-1 and TRBJ1-5; TRBD1 agrees at 9 bases. The CDR3 has 14 amino acids. Per the germline V gene, CDR1 is MNHNS and CDR2 is SASEGT. Trimming at V came to 8 bases and at J to 5 bases, leaving 7 bases not matched to a gene. CDR3 coding DNA: TGTGCCAGCCGGGGACAGGGAAACGATCAGCCCCAGCATTTT. Protein product: CASRGQGNDQPQHF.

The V call is TRBV6-5, the J call TRBJ2-3, with a possible D match to TRBD1 (5 bases). The CDR3 sequence is 12 residues long. The germline V and J ends were trimmed by 4 bases and 4 bases, with 6 bases remaining between them. CDR1 and CDR2 (germline): MNHEY, SVGAGI. CDR3 coding DNA: TGTGCCAGCAGTTGGGGCGCAGATACGCAGTATTTT. Amino acid sequence: CASSWGADTQYF.

CDR3 sequence: CASSPPRSGVSTDTQYF. CDR3 nucleotide sequence: TGTGCCAGCTCACCACCGAGGTCGGGGGTGAGCACAGATACGCAGTATTTT. The genes are TRBV18 and TRBJ2-3; a weak D match, TRBD2 (6 bases). With 0 bases removed from V and 0 bases from J, the gap between germline ends came to 13 bases. CDR1 and CDR2 from the germline V gene are KGHSH and LQKENI. CDR3 length: 17 residues.